The source of this T cell receptor (beta chain) is a study of blood T cell repertoires in COVID-19 (dated by TCRdb to 2018 to 2020). Regarding the study in general: Samples from collaborators originated in the United States, Italy and Spain and spanned both the acute and convalescent phases of COVID-19. The material from the prospective study consisted of cDNA or gDNA derived from T cells, B-cell-depleted T cells, or PBMCs. Subjects who had been exposed to COVID-19, were actively infected with it, or had recovered from it provided the deeply sampled blood TCRbeta repertoires that made up the dataset. The repertoires were released in a freely available public database intended as a resource for research on the immune response to SARS-CoV-2. Samples came from the ongoing ImmuneRACE study (first 160 participants) plus 1,254 subjects from 6 global collaborators. A de-identified subject ID, COVID-19 status, age in years and sex were almost always included in the sample metadata. Where HLA class I and class II types were available, the types were taken from metadata supplied by the sample provider, not from assay-based typing.

From the germline V gene (reference sequence), CDR1 is SEHNR and CDR2 is FQNEAQ. Counted from cysteine to phenylalanine, this CDR3 has 19 amino acids. CDR3 DNA is the only sequence kept; it has 57 bases, read in frame from the first base. A distance of 29 bases separates the germline ends of V and J, which lose 5 bases and 4 bases respectively. The collaborating institutions used their own protocols to collect whole blood in K2EDTA tubes. For TCRbeta analysis, collaborator samples were shipped as frozen whole blood, as isolated PBMCs, or as DNA extracted from either sample type. As concerns this clone: Its cognate antigen has yet to be identified. No much larger clone exists at a distance of one base, and base qualities are not known.

TCRbeta CDR3 regions were amplified from genomic DNA by means of the immunoSEQ Assay, a bias-controlled multiplex PCR. The authors' pipeline ran thus. The number of nucleated cells in each sample was estimated by amplification of reference gene primers within the assay. To quantify the absolute abundance of each unique TCRbeta CDR3 rearrangement, sequence reads were collapsed and filtered. Productive Simpson clonality was computed per sample as the square root of Simpson's diversity index over productive rearrangements. The clones in this table, taken by TCRdb from immuneACCESS, are in-frame only. Not every clone is retained; where verified, under half of the shortfall comes from an unresolved V gene, and the cause of the rest is unknown. V and J calls and clone size are those listed in that table; D and trimming were worked out from the DNA. This sample comprises around 21,000 clones, 84% of them detected only once. The ten biggest clones cover around 3.2% of the sample.

Overall results and qualifications from the work: The amount of clinical and demographic metadata varied by source and participant and was provided uncurated.

The chain couples TRBV7-9 to TRBJ1-2; the D gene is unclear. Sequenced: peripheral blood. The sequence derives from a man aged 40-49 years with acute or convalescent COVID-19. The CDR3 loop reads CASSHAKGAGPPVGYGYTF. The DNA reads as follows: TGTGCCAGCAGCCACGCAAAGGGAGCAGGACCGCCTGTCGGCTATGGCTACACCTTC.